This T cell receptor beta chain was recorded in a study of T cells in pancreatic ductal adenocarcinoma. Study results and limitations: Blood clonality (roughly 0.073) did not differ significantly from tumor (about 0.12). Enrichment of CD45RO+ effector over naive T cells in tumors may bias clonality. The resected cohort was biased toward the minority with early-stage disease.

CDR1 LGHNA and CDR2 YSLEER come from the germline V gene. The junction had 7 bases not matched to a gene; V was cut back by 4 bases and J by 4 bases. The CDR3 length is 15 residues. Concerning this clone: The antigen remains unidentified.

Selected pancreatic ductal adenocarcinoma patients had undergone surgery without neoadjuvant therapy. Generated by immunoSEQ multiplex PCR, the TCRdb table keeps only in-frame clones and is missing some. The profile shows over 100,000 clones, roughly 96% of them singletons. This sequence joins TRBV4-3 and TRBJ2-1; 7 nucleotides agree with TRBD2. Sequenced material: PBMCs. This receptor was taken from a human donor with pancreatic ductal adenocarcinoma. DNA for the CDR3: TGCGCCAGCAGCCGTCTTGCGGGAGATTACAATGAGCAGTTCTTC. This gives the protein CASSRLAGDYNEQFF.